The sequence of this T cell receptor (beta chain) was determined in a study of Ad26.COV2.S vaccination and SARS-CoV-2 variants. Sequencing used immunoSEQ multiplex PCR; TCRdb keeps in-frame clones, though not all of them. Of approximately 360,000 clones in the sample, around four fifths are singletons; the top ten hold about 7.1%. Treatment indicated: about 20 received Ad26.COV2.S at low or high dose, single or two shots; 5 received placebo; per-sample allocation not given. Sampling took place 63 days after the first vaccine or placebo injection. Overall study results and limits: Possible underestimation of total T cell responses by the TCR breadth and depth analyses was noted. Vaccine and placebo groups showed comparable non-spike TCR breadth.

With regard to this clone: Its antigen is unknown.

V was trimmed by 0 bases and J by 3 bases, leaving 9 bases between them. The CDR3 runs to 14 residues. Germline loops: CDR1 LGHNA, CDR2 YSLEER. This specimen was peripheral blood, taken in a trial of Ad26.COV2.S vaccine versus placebo. This chain uses TRBV4-3 with TRBJ2-7; D is unresolved. This TCR was recovered from a person between 18 and 65 years old who received the Ad26.COV2.S COVID-19 vaccine or a placebo. CDR3 loop: CASSQDWTGYEQYF. In nucleotides, the CDR3 is TGCGCCAGCAGCCAAGACTGGACGGGCTACGAGCAGTACTTC.